Listed below are T cell receptor beta chains from one sample, sequenced in a study of T cell responses to AZD1222 COVID-19 vaccine. Profiled with immunoSEQ multiplex PCR; TCRdb holds only in-frame clones, not every one. Here the sample spans 150,000 to 200,000 clones, approximately 90% being singletons. The sample was peripheral blood, taken 28 days after the second AZD1222 dose. The receptors were sampled from an adult who received the AZD1222 COVID-19 vaccine. CDR3s leave out the opening cysteine and the closing phenylalanine or tryptophan. Each record gives: J gene, V gene, clone size, CDR3 protein. Clone size appears in some rows only: once, few, many, or a class for an expanded clone.

>TRBJ2-4|TRBV12-3/TRBV12-4|NA
ATTADLNIQY
>TRBJ1-5|TRBV11-2|NA
ASSPDTNQPQH
>TRBJ1-6|TRBV5-6|NA
ASSPAQGNSPLH
>TRBJ2-5|TRBV2|NA
ASSPVVVDGQETQY
>TRBJ2-5|TRBV9|NA
ASSARGAKQETQY
>TRBJ2-2|TRBV9|NA
ASSVVPGGSGELF
>TRBJ2-7|TRBV7-8|NA
ASSPGLAAGEQY
>TRBJ1-5|TRBV7-9|NA
ASSLGQSSNQPQH
>TRBJ2-7|TRBV13|once
ASSPREISYEQY
>TRBJ1-1|TRBV7-3|NA
ASSLSRDTEAF
>TRBJ2-7|TRBV19|once
ASRPEKTTYEQY
>TRBJ2-7|TRBV19|few
ASSIDLSSSYEQY
>TRBJ1-5|TRBV27|NA
ASSSPSTGGNQPQH
>TRBJ2-1|TRBV28|NA
ASGRYNEQF
>TRBJ2-2|TRBV24-1|NA
ATRGAATGELF